The present T cell receptor beta chain was sequenced within a study of cytomegalovirus exposure and HLA in healthy donors. Study-level points and caveats: A classifier reportedly called cytomegalovirus status with high sensitivity and specificity. Cytomegalovirus-associated TCR beta chains were listed, numbering approximately 150. Several of the most significant clusters appeared linked to common viral pathogens, based on a later analysis.

Remarks on this clone: Its specificity is not known.

In the PCR, 60 Vbeta and 13 Jbeta primers were used. Method: immunoSEQ multiplex PCR; TCRdb's copy keeps in-frame clones and lacks some. The data contain about 130,000 clones, more than 80% of them singletons. The clonotype comes from a woman in her 30s in good health and CMV-seropositive. Source material: PBMCs.

CDR3 in amino acids: CASSQSGTVNEKLFF. The CDR3 DNA is TGCGCCAGCAGCCAATCCGGGACAGTTAATGAAAAACTGTTTTTT. The rearrangement joins TRBV4-1 to TRBJ1-4; TRBD1 aligns across 7 bases. This CDR3 has 15 amino acids. The junction had 4 bases not matched to a gene; V was cut back by 2 bases and J by 4 bases. Germline V CDR1 and CDR2: MGHRA, YSYEKL.